This passage covers 20 T cell receptor beta chains from one sample sequenced in a study of CD4 T cells in relation to SARS-CoV-2 and coronaviruses. The protocol was immunoSEQ multiplex PCR, while the TCRdb copy is restricted to in-frame clones and leaves out a portion. The sample has tens of thousands of clones; 92% are singletons. Sequenced sample: naive CD4+ T cells from PBMCs. The subset is: naive CD4+ T cells isolated by negative enrichment. Source of these receptors: an adult with COVID-19.

The CDR3 reads CASSLSYTQYF. The CDR3, as DNA: TGTGCCAGCAGCCTTAGTTATACGCAGTATTTT. The chain combines TRBV11-2 with TRBJ2-3; D remains unclear. The germline CDR1 and CDR2 sequences are SGHAT and FQNNGV. The CDR3 sequence is 11 residues long. Trimming pared 5 bases from V and 7 bases from J, leaving 7 bases between.

CDR3 nucleotide sequence: TGCGCCAGCAGCTTGGAGGTCAGGGGAAACACTGAAGCTTTCTTT. This encodes CASSLEVRGNTEAFF. The chain links TRBV5-1 to TRBJ1-1; possibly TRBD1 for D (6 bases). V shed 0 bases and J shed 2 bases, with 11 bases lying between them. The CDR3 has 15 residues. Germline CDR1 and CDR2: SGHRS and YFSETQ. Drawing the rest from reference TRBV5-1 and TRBJ1-1, the complete variable domain is KAGVTQTPRYLIKTRGQQVTLSCSPISGHRSVSWYQQTPGQGLQFLFEYFSETQRNKGNFPGRFSGRQFSNSRSEMNVSTLELGDSALYLCASSLEVRGNTEAFFGQGTRLTVV.

As DNA, the CDR3 is TGCGCCAGCAGCCGGGGACTAGCGGGAACTGAGCAGTTCTTC. This sequence encodes CASSRGLAGTEQFF. The gene calls are TRBV5-1 and TRBJ2-1; TRBD2 aligns across 13 bases. Looked up from germline, CDR1 is SGHRS and CDR2 is YFSETQ. The CDR3 length is 14 residues. Unmatched junction bases numbered 4, after V lost 4 bases and J lost 9 bases.

The chain carries TRBV5-4 and TRBJ2-1, with a possible D match to TRBD1 (6 bases). Germline V gives CDR1 SGHNT, CDR2 YYREEE (reference sequence). With 1 base removed from V and 1 base from J, the gap between germline ends came to 9 bases. This CDR3 has 15 amino acids. DNA of the CDR3: TGTGCCAGCAGCTTGACAGGGAATTCCTACAATGAGCAGTTCTTC. It translates to CASSLTGNSYNEQFF.

The rearrangement joins TRBV5-5 to TRBJ2-7; 8 nucleotides match TRBD1. Germline CDR1 is SGHKS and CDR2 is YYEKEE (reference sequence). This CDR3 spans 16 amino acids. Trimming took 4 bases from V and 0 from J; bases not matched to a gene: 9. The CDR3: CASSVQGTGDSYEQYF. The CDR3 DNA follows: TGTGCCAGCAGCGTACAAGGGACAGGAGACTCCTACGAGCAGTACTTC.

This clone was picked up one time. Other DNA sequences in this specimen translate into the identical CDR3. The J gene is TRBJ2-2, the V gene TRBV9; 11 positions agree with TRBD2. Trimming cost V 0 bases and J 2 bases; bases outside gene matches: 0. This CDR3 is 16 amino acids long. Per germline, CDR1 SGDLS and CDR2 YYNGEE. The CDR3 loop is CASSVGLAGNTGELFF. The CDR3 region has the DNA TGTGCCAGCAGCGTAGGACTAGCGGGAAACACCGGGGAGCTGTTTTTT.

This chain links TRBV30 with TRBJ2-7; D uncertain. The CDR3 has 13 amino acids. CDR1 and CDR2 (germline): GTSNPN, SVGIG (reference sequence). Trimming removed 4 bases at V and 0 bases at J, with 10 bases between. CDR3 residues: CAWKKGPSYEQYF. For the CDR3, the DNA is TGTGCCTGGAAAAAAGGGCCCTCCTACGAGCAGTACTTC. Full variable domain (remainder filled in from reference TRBV30 and TRBJ2-7): SQTIHQWPATLVQPVGSPLSLECTVEGTSNPNLYWYRQAAGRGLQLLFYSVGIGQISSEVPQNLSASRPQDRQFILSSKKLLLSDSGFYLCAWKKGPSYEQYFGPGTRLTVT.

The chain is built from TRBV5-1 and TRBJ2-5; 8 nucleotides align to TRBD1. The CDR3 sequence is 15 residues long. Looked up from germline, CDR1 is SGHRS and CDR2 is YFSETQ. V lost 1 base, J lost 5 bases, and 7 bases stayed unmatched. CDR3 loop: CASSLITGGEETQYF. DNA of the CDR3: TGCGCCAGCAGCTTGATAACAGGGGGTGAGGAGACCCAGTACTTC.

The rearrangement joins TRBV30 to TRBJ1-3; D might be TRBD1 (6 bases). Germline values: CDR1 GTSNPN, CDR2 SVGIG (reference sequence). The V end was cut by 0 bases, the J end by 2 bases, with 11 bases between. The CDR3 has 15 amino acids. The CDR3 DNA reads as TGTGCCTGGAGTGTTGGTCCAGGGGCTGGAAACACCATATATTTT. It codes for CAWSVGPGAGNTIYF. Variable domain in full (rest from reference TRBV30 and TRBJ1-3): SQTIHQWPATLVQPVGSPLSLECTVEGTSNPNLYWYRQAAGRGLQLLFYSVGIGQISSEVPQNLSASRPQDRQFILSSKKLLLSDSGFYLCAWSVGPGAGNTIYFGEGSWLTVV.

This clone was recorded a few times. The chain recombines TRBV7-3 with TRBJ2-2; TRBD1 matches at 9 bases. Germline V gene data show CDR1 as SGHTA and CDR2 as FQGTGA. The CDR3 extends over 15 amino acids. V trimming: 5 bases; J trimming: 7 bases; junction bases outside the gene matches: 8. In DNA, the CDR3 is TGTGCCAGCAGCCTAGGACAGGGGAACGGCGGGGAGCTGTTTTTT. Protein sequence: CASSLGQGNGGELFF.

The rearrangement links TRBV5-6 to TRBJ1-4; D gene uncertain. The CDR3 length is 15 residues. Germline loops: CDR1 SGHDT, CDR2 YYEEEE. The V end was cut by 7 bases, the J end by 7 bases, with 20 bases between. The CDR3 sequence is CASGLRGNTPEKLFF. The CDR3 DNA is TGTGCCAGCGGGCTCCGGGGTAACACCCCTGAAAAACTGTTTTTT.

V and J are TRBV11-3 and TRBJ2-3; 10 positions match TRBD2. After removal of 6 bases from V and 1 base from J, the junction contained 4 bases not matched to a gene. The CDR3 is 15 amino acids. Germline V CDR1 and CDR2: SGHNT, YENEEA. CDR3 in amino acids: CASSPGTSGTDTQYF. The CDR3, as DNA: TGTGCCAGCAGTCCCGGGACTAGCGGCACAGATACGCAGTATTTT.

The chain combines TRBV9 with TRBJ2-1, with 7 bases fitting TRBD2. The CDR3 length is 15 residues. J was trimmed by 4 bases and V by 0 bases; bases with no gene match: 4. The germline gives CDR1 SGDLS, CDR2 YYNGEE. The DNA for the CDR3 is TGTGCCAGCAGCGTAGGTAACGGGAGGTACAATGAGCAGTTCTTC. Encoded protein: CASSVGNGRYNEQFF.

The chain recombines TRBV20-1 with TRBJ1-5, with a possible D match to TRBD1 (5 bases). Germline V lookup: CDR1 DFQATT, CDR2 SNEGSKA (reference sequence). Trimming removed 3 bases from V and 8 bases from J, with 20 bases in between. The CDR3 covers 15 residues. CDR3 coding DNA: TGCAGTGCTAGTGCCGGGGCAGCGGGGGGGGAGCCCCAGCATTTT. Residues: CSASAGAAGGEPQHF.

The chain joins TRBV6-5 to TRBJ2-7, with D perhaps matching TRBD2 (5 bases). The CDR3 extends over 14 amino acids. CDR1 and CDR2 from the germline V gene are MNHEY and SVGAGI. V was cut by 7 bases and J by 2 bases, with 15 bases left in between. The CDR3 is CASKPRTGPYEQYF. CDR3 DNA: TGTGCCAGCAAACCAAGGACTGGCCCCTACGAGCAGTACTTC.

The chain couples TRBV3-1 (or the pseudogene TRBV3-2) to TRBJ2-7, with 8 positions matching TRBD1. There are 12 residues in the CDR3. CDR1 LGHDT and CDR2 YNNKEL come from the germline V gene (reference sequence). V gave up 7 bases and J gave up 5 bases; unmatched junction bases: 4. In nucleotides, the CDR3 is TGTGCCAGCACCGGGACAGGAGACGAGCAGTACTTC. This gives the protein CASTGTGDEQYF.

The rearrangement joins TRBV10-1 to TRBJ2-7, with 7 positions matching TRBD1. Trimming removed 6 bases from V and 2 bases from J; junction bases left unmatched: 10. This CDR3 is 15 amino acids long. The V gene's germline CDR1 is WNHNN and CDR2 SYGVQD (reference sequence). The CDR3 loop is CASRHEQGMPYEQYF. CDR3 coding DNA: TGCGCCAGCAGACATGAACAGGGGATGCCCTACGAGCAGTACTTC.

This chain joins TRBV28 and TRBJ2-7; TRBD1 might be the D (6 bases). Trimming left V 6 bases short and J 0 bases short, with 15 bases between. The CDR3 loop spans 15 amino acids. Germline V gene lookup returns CDR1 MDHEN and CDR2 SYDVKM. The CDR3: CASRPRDTLSYEQYF. DNA of the CDR3: TGTGCCAGCAGGCCCCGGGACACCCTCTCCTACGAGCAGTACTTC.

The chain is built from TRBV30 and TRBJ2-7; D may be TRBD1 or TRBD2 (5 bases each). CDR3 size: 15 residues. V gave up 0 bases and J gave up 0 bases, with 12 bases separating them. CDR1 GTSNPN and CDR2 SVGIG come from the germline V gene (reference sequence). The CDR3 sequence: CAWSVLGTPSYEQYF. The CDR3 DNA reads as TGTGCCTGGAGTGTCTTGGGGACCCCCTCCTACGAGCAGTACTTC.

This clone was detected only a few times. The chain recombines TRBV30 with TRBJ2-7, with 8 bases that match TRBD2. Trimming at V came to 5 bases and at J to 6 bases, leaving 9 bases not matched to a gene. Germline values: CDR1 GTSNPN, CDR2 SVGIG (reference sequence). There are 13 residues in the CDR3. The CDR3 DNA reads as TGTGCCTGGTCCGGGACTAGTAGGGGCGAGCAGTACTTC. It is translated as CAWSGTSRGEQYF.